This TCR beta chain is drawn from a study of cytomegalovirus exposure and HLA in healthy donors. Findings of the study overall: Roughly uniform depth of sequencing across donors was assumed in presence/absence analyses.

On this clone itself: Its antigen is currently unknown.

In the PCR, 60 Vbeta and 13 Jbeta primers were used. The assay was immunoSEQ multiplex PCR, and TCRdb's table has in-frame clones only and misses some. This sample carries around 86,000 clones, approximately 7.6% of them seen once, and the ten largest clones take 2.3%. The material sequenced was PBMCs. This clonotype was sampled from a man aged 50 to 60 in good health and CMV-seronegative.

The CDR3 DNA is TGTGCCAGCAGTTCCGGGGGGGCGGGTTCCTACGAGCAGTACTTC. Protein product: CASSSGGAGSYEQYF. V usage is TRBV6-5 and J usage is TRBJ2-7; 8 bases fit TRBD2. This CDR3 has 15 residues. The trim removed 4 bases at V and 1 base at J, leaving 6 bases unmatched. The germline V gene has CDR1 MNHEY and CDR2 SVGAGI.